This T cell receptor beta chain was captured in a study of T cell changes during pregnancy in multiple sclerosis. V dropped 6 bases and J dropped 4; count of bases not matched to a gene: 6. The germline CDR1 and CDR2 sequences are MNHNS and SASEGT. This CDR3 has 14 amino acids. Sequenced by immunoSEQ multiplex PCR; TCRdb stores in-frame clones only, minus some. The sample yields about 32,000 clones, about 92% seen once. The chain is built from TRBV6-1 and TRBJ1-5; 7 nucleotides agree with TRBD1. The specimen was CD4+ T cells from peripheral blood mononuclear cells, collected in the second trimester of pregnancy. The sequence was collected from a female donor with multiple sclerosis, enrolled in a pregnancy study. In nucleotides, the CDR3 is TGTGCCAGCAGGTCTGTACAGGGGAATCAGCCCCAGCATTTT. This codes for CASRSVQGNQPQHF.